These T cell receptor beta chains were read from a single sample in a study of patients and donors after allogeneic stem cell transplantation. TCRdb re-called the RT-PCR reads with MiXCR, one entry per CDR3 protein. Here the sample spans 150,000 to 200,000 distinct CDR3 sequences, approximately 30% being singletons. The sequenced material came from blood, either unsorted or a sorted T cell fraction (not recorded which). These receptor sequences come from a human donor who was either an allogeneic HSCT recipient or a stem cell or donor lymphocyte infusion donor (not recorded which). It is not recorded whose cells these are; they may come from a transplant donor. CDR3s include the opening cysteine and the closing phenylalanine or tryptophan. D genes are given only for firm matches. The size field is filled for only some rows; it gives once, few, many or a size class.

clone_size,v_call,d_call,j_call,cdr3_aa,cdr3_nt
NA,TRBV7-6,NA,TRBJ2-5,CASSLHPSEGGTQYF,TGTGCCAGCAGCTTACATCCTAGCGAGGGGGGGACCCAGTACTTC
NA,TRBV6-4,NA,TRBJ2-3,CASSLRATTSTDTQYF,TGTGCCAGCAGTCTCCGCGCTACCACTAGCACAGATACGCAGTATTTT
NA,TRBV10-2,NA,TRBJ2-2,CASSERLTFPANTGELFF,TGCGCCAGCAGTGAAAGATTAACTTTTCCCGCGAACACCGGGGAGCTGTTTTTT
few,TRBV7-9,NA,TRBJ2-7,CASSLATIFDEQYF,TGTGCCAGCAGCTTAGCTACTATTTTCGACGAGCAGTACTTC
NA,TRBV7-8,NA,TRBJ2-1,CASSLIPGDNEQFF,TGTGCCAGCAGCTTAATTCCGGGGGACAATGAGCAGTTCTTC
many,TRBV5-5,TRBD1,TRBJ1-2,CASSTGQANYGYTF,TGTGCCAGCAGCACCGGACAGGCTAACTATGGCTACACCTTC
NA,TRBV6-1,NA,TRBJ2-3,CASSESGHWTDTQYF,TGTGCCAGCAGTGAATCGGGCCATTGGACAGATACGCAGTATTTT
few,TRBV6-5,NA,TRBJ2-3,CASSYSQGQADTQYF,TGTGCCAGCAGTTACTCGCAGGGGCAGGCAGATACGCAGTATTTT
NA,TRBV5-1,NA,TRBJ2-3,CASSLAPGTRISTDTQYF,TGCGCCAGCAGCTTGGCCCCCGGGACTCGGATTAGCACAGATACGCAGTATTTT
NA,TRBV5-1,NA,TRBJ2-3,CASSILPDRLTDTQYF,TGCGCCAGCAGCATACTACCCGACAGACTCACAGATACGCAGTATTTT
NA,TRBV14,TRBD1,TRBJ2-3,CASSQDRGWADTQYF,TGTGCCAGCAGCCAAGACAGGGGGTGGGCAGATACGCAGTATTTT
NA,TRBV7-8,TRBD2,TRBJ2-1,CASSPSSGRIYNEQFF,TGTGCCAGCAGCCCCTCTAGCGGGAGGATCTACAATGAGCAGTTCTTC
NA,TRBV7-9,NA,TRBJ1-4,CASSFAGRNEDPKLFF,TGTGCCAGCAGCTTTGCTGGACGTAATGAAGACCCTAAACTGTTTTTT
NA,TRBV20-1,NA,TRBJ2-7,CSATGTEDSYEQYF,TGCAGTGCTACCGGGACTGAGGATTCCTACGAGCAGTACTTC
NA,TRBV5-5,TRBD1,TRBJ1-5,CASSTVPGQVGGNQPQHF,TGTGCCAGCAGCACCGTCCCGGGACAGGTTGGGGGCAATCAGCCCCAGCATTTT
NA,TRBV28,TRBD1,TRBJ2-4,CASSTRQGATKNIQYF,TGTGCCAGCAGCACAAGACAGGGGGCGACCAAAAACATTCAGTACTTC
NA,TRBV30,NA,TRBJ1-2,CAWTGANYGYTF,TGTGCCTGGACGGGGGCTAACTATGGCTACACCTTC
few,TRBV20-1,NA,TRBJ1-5,CSARDPTSSNQPQHF,TGCAGTGCTAGAGATCCAACAAGTAGCAATCAGCCCCAGCATTTT
once,TRBV4-3,NA,TRBJ1-2,CASSQGRQAYGYTF,TGCGCCAGCAGCCAAGGCAGACAGGCCTATGGCTACACCTTC
NA,TRBV4-2,NA,TRBJ1-2,CASSQDRIYGYTF,TGTGCCAGCAGCCAAGATCGCATCTATGGCTACACCTTC
NA,TRBV7-2,TRBD2,TRBJ2-5,CASSLSGTQETQYF,TGTGCCAGCAGCTTAAGCGGGACGCAAGAGACCCAGTACTTC
few,TRBV28,NA,TRBJ1-5,CASSKRTEGSQPQHF,TGTGCCAGCAGCAAACGGACAGAAGGGTCCCAGCCCCAGCATTTT
NA,TRBV5-1,TRBD1,TRBJ2-2,CASNNRGIGTGELFF,TGCGCCAGCAACAACAGGGGAATCGGCACCGGGGAGCTGTTTTTT
NA,TRBV4-3,NA,TRBJ2-1,CASSTGISYNEQFF,TGCGCCAGCAGCACAGGGATTTCCTACAATGAGCAGTTCTTC
NA,TRBV5-1,NA,TRBJ1-1,CASSVRGLDTEAFF,TGCGCCAGCAGCGTAAGGGGACTGGACACTGAAGCTTTCTTT
many,TRBV27,TRBD1,TRBJ2-5,CASRGETQYF,TGCGCCAGCAGGGGGGAGACCCAGTACTTC
NA,TRBV29-1,NA,TRBJ1-1,CSIRTFMNTEAFF,TGCAGCATAAGGACATTCATGAACACTGAAGCTTTCTTT
NA,TRBV6-6,NA,TRBJ2-5,CASQRPVGETQYF,TGTGCCAGCCAAAGACCTGTTGGGGAGACCCAGTACTTC
few,TRBV20-1,NA,TRBJ2-3,CSAIVPEKGSDTQYF,TGCAGTGCTATAGTCCCGGAGAAGGGGTCAGATACGCAGTATTTT
NA,TRBV20-1,NA,TRBJ2-7,CSANGPAYEQYF,TGCAGTGCTAACGGCCCGGCGTACGAGCAGTACTTC
NA,TRBV12-3/TRBV12-4,NA,TRBJ2-7,CASSSTGITYEQYF,TGTGCCAGCAGTTCCACAGGGATTACCTACGAGCAGTACTTC
few,TRBV7-6,TRBD1,TRBJ1-5,CASSLGPPGGGQPQHF,TGTGCCAGCAGCTTAGGACCCCCAGGGGGAGGGCAGCCCCAGCATTTT
once,TRBV6-2/TRBV6-3,TRBD2,TRBJ2-7,CASSPSGSREQYF,TGTGCCAGCAGCCCTAGCGGATCTCGGGAGCAGTACTTC
NA,TRBV14,TRBD1,TRBJ1-2,CASSQETQGAYGYTF,TGTGCCAGCAGCCAAGAGACCCAGGGGGCCTATGGCTACACCTTC
NA,TRBV7-9,TRBD1,TRBJ2-7,CASSSLSVGQGIHEQYF,TGTGCCAGCAGCTCTCTGAGCGTTGGACAGGGAATCCACGAGCAGTACTTC
NA,TRBV3-1,NA,TRBJ2-5,CASSQATSNQETQYF,TGTGCCAGCAGCCAAGCGACGTCAAACCAAGAGACCCAGTACTTC
NA,TRBV28,NA,TRBJ1-3,CASRPQWDTIYF,TGTGCCAGCAGACCTCAGTGGGACACCATATATTTT
NA,TRBV6-5,NA,TRBJ1-1,CASSYSNRPAMNTEAFF,TGTGCCAGCAGTTACTCGAACAGACCCGCTATGAACACTGAAGCTTTCTTT
many,TRBV12-3/TRBV12-4,NA,TRBJ1-1,CASSLRVMNTEAFF,TGTGCCAGCAGCCTTCGGGTCATGAACACTGAAGCTTTCTTT
NA,TRBV6-6,TRBD1,TRBJ2-1,CASSYRTGALQDEQFF,TGTGCCAGCAGTTATAGGACAGGGGCCCTCCAGGATGAGCAGTTCTTC
many,TRBV12-3/TRBV12-4,NA,TRBJ1-6,CASSHGASPLHF,TGTGCCAGCAGCCATGGGGCTTCACCCCTCCACTTT
NA,TRBV5-1,NA,TRBJ2-7,CASSYNSDRYEQYF,TGCGCCAGCAGCTACAACAGTGATCGGTACGAGCAGTACTTC
NA,TRBV28,TRBD2,TRBJ2-3,CASSLSLAGEADTQYF,TGTGCCAGCAGTTTAAGTCTAGCGGGAGAAGCAGATACGCAGTATTTT
NA,TRBV7-9,NA,TRBJ1-4,CASSRQKTTNEKLFF,TGTGCCAGCAGCCGTCAGAAAACAACTAATGAAAAACTGTTTTTT
many,TRBV5-6,NA,TRBJ1-2,CASMGRRQAPYGYTF,TGTGCCAGCATGGGGAGAAGACAGGCACCCTATGGCTACACCTTC
NA,TRBV20-1,NA,TRBJ2-1,CSATRDSRTVNEQFF,TGCAGTGCTACCCGGGACTCACGCACGGTGAATGAGCAGTTCTTC
NA,TRBV5-1,NA,TRBJ2-5,CASSLRTVGETQYF,TGCGCCAGCAGCCTGAGGACAGTGGGAGAGACCCAGTACTTC
many,TRBV2,TRBD1,TRBJ1-5,CASSPQGIGNQPQHF,TGTGCCAGCAGCCCACAGGGGATCGGCAATCAGCCCCAGCATTTT
once,TRBV11-3,NA,TRBJ2-2,CASSEYNTGELFF,TGTGCCAGCAGCGAATACAACACCGGGGAGCTGTTTTTT
many,TRBV7-2,TRBD1,TRBJ1-1,CASSSQQGASEAFF,TGTGCCAGCAGCTCCCAGCAGGGGGCCTCTGAAGCTTTCTTT
few,TRBV18,NA,TRBJ1-5,CASSPLAGQPQHF,TGTGCCAGCTCACCCCTGGCGGGTCAGCCCCAGCATTTT
NA,TRBV20-1,TRBD2,TRBJ2-7,CSARSRTSAFYEQYF,TGCAGTGCTAGATCCAGGACTAGCGCGTTCTACGAGCAGTACTTC
few,TRBV6-5,TRBD1,TRBJ1-1,CASSPGQPKAFF,TGTGCCAGCAGCCCGGGACAGCCTAAAGCTTTCTTT
few,TRBV27,NA,TRBJ2-4,CASSLRLGIQYF,TGTGCCAGCAGTTTGAGACTAGGCATTCAGTACTTC
NA,TRBV2,NA,TRBJ1-2,CASSSQGGGYTF,TGTGCCAGCAGTTCCCAAGGGGGGGGCTACACCTTC
NA,TRBV27,TRBD1,TRBJ2-7,CASSLWGTGPYEQYF,TGTGCCAGCAGTTTATGGGGGACAGGTCCGTACGAGCAGTACTTC
NA,TRBV11-2,NA,TRBJ1-1,CASSLVRAGFSEAFF,TGTGCCAGCAGCTTGGTCCGCGCAGGGTTCTCTGAAGCTTTCTTT
NA,TRBV6-5,NA,TRBJ1-3,CASSYQTVTTPGNTIYF,TGTGCCAGCAGTTACCAGACAGTTACGACCCCTGGAAACACCATATATTTT
NA,TRBV6-5,NA,TRBJ1-1,CASSYSEWTEAFF,TGTGCCAGCAGTTACTCCGAATGGACTGAAGCTTTCTTT